This TCR beta chain was identified during a study of shared clonotypes between healthy human individuals. Study results and caveats: Sequencing depth was expected to affect clonotype sharing among donors.

On this clone: What it recognizes is unknown.

Germline-derived CDR1 and CDR2 are LNHDA and SQIVND (reference sequence). This CDR3 spans 20 amino acids. J lost 3 bases, V lost 6 bases, and 18 bases had no gene match. The protocol was immunoSEQ multiplex PCR, while the TCRdb copy is restricted to in-frame clones and leaves out a portion. The repertoire holds over a million clones, with roughly 95% as singletons. This TCR was sampled from a young man in good health. The V gene is TRBV19, the J gene TRBJ2-1; TRBD2 matches at 12 bases. The specimen was naive CD4+ T cells sorted from blood. Sample subset: CD45RA+ positively selected. In nucleotides, the CDR3 is TGTGCCAGTAGCGGGGAAAATCGAGGACTAGCGGGACTCTTCTACAATGAGCAGTTCTTC. It yields the protein CASSGENRGLAGLFYNEQFF.